This T cell receptor beta chain was identified during a study of tissue T cells after allogeneic stem cell transplantation. A remark on this clone: Its antigen is currently unknown. Gene names refer to mouse genes. The CDR3 end lies 1 residue beyond the end of the read and is filled in from the germline J gene.

Clones were sequenced by immunoSEQ multiplex PCR, and TCRdb holds only the in-frame ones, with some missing. The sample includes approximately 8,500 clones, 35% to 50% seen only once; the top ten take 1.4% to 1.5%. Study-wide results and limits: Only a limited share of tissue TCRs appeared in blood or spleen.

Germline trimming cut 5 bases from V and 5 bases from J; bases unmatched to any gene: 5. This CDR3 has 13 amino acids. Per the germline V gene, CDR1 is SNHLY and CDR2 is FYNGKV (reference sequence). Time point: mouse harvest day 7 after allogeneic transplant. Tail vein injection delivered 10^7 T-cell-depleted bone marrow cells and 10^6 splenic CD5+ T cells. Tissues came from B6→BALB/c major-mismatch GVHD mice at day 7 or 14. The rearrangement uses TRBV3 and TRBJ1-1, with 7 bases lining up with TRBD1. Source material: skin. This TCR was recovered from a female BALB/c mouse given C57BL/6 T cells with graft-versus-host disease after an allogeneic hematopoietic cell transplant. CDR3 DNA, as far as it was read: TGTGCCAGCAGCGTCCGGGACAGAACAGAAGTCTTC. It translates to CASSVRDRTEVF. The full CDR3 protein reads CASSVRDRTEVFF.